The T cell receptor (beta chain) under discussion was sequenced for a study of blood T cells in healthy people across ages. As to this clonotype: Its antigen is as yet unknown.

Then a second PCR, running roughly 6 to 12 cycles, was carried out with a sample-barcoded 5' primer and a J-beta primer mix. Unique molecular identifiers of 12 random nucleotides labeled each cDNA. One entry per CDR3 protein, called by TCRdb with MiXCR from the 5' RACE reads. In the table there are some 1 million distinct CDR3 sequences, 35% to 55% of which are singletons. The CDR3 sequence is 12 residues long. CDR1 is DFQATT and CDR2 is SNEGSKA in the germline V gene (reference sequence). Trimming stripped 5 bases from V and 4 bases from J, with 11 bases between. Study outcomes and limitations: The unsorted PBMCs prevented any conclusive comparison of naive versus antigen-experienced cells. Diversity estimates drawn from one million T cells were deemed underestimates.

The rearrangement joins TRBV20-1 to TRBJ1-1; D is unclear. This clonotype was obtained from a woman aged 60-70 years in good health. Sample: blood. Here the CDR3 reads CSAPGEGTEAFF. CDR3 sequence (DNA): TGCAGTGCTCCCGGGGAGGGCACTGAAGCTTTCTTT.